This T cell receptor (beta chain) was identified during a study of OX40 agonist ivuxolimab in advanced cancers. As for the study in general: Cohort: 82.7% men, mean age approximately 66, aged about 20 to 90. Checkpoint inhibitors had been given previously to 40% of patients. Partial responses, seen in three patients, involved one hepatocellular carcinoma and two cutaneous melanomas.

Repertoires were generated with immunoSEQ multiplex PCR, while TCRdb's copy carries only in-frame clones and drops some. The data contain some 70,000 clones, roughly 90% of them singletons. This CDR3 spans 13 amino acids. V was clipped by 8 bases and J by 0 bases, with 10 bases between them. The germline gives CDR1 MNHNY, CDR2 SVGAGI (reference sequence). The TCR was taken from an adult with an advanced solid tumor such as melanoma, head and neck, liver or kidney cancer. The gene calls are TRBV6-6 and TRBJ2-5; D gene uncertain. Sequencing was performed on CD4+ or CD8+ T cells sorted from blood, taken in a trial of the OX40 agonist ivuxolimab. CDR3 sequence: CASGGANQETQYF. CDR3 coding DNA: TGTGCCAGCGGTGGTGCAAACCAAGAGACCCAGTACTTC.